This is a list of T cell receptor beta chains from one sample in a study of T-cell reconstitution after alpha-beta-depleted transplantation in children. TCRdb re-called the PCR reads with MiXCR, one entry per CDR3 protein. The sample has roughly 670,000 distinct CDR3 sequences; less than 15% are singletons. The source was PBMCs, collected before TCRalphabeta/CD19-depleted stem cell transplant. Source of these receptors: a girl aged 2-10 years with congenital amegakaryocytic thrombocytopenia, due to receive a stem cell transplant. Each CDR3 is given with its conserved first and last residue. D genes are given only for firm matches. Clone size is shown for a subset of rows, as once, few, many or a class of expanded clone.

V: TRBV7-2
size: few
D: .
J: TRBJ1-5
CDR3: CASSLSVHSNQPQHF
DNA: TGTGCCAGCAGCTTAAGTGTTCATAGCAATCAGCCCCAGCATTTT

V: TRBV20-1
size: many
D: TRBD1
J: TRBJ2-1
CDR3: CSARSGTGHEQFF
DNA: TGCAGTGCTAGATCCGGGACAGGGCATGAGCAGTTCTTC

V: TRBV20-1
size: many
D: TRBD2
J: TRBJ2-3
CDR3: CSLDRGEKDTQYF
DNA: TGCAGTCTAGATCGGGGGGAGAAGGATACGCAGTATTTT

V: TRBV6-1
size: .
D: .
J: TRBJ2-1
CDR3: CGAAEGYNEQFF
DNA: TGTGGAGCCGCGGAGGGCTACAATGAGCAGTTCTTC

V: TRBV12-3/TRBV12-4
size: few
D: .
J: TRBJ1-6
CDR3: CASSFGGSYNSPLHF
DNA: TGTGCCAGCAGTTTCGGGGGATCCTATAATTCACCCCTCCACTTT

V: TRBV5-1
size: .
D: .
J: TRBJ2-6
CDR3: CASLGALSSGANVLTF
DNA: TGCGCCAGCCTGGGAGCCTTGAGCTCTGGGGCCAACGTCCTGACTTTC

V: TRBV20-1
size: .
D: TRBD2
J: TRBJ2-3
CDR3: CSAGGGLAGGWSTDTQYF
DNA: TGCAGTGCTGGGGGGGGACTAGCGGGAGGCTGGAGCACAGATACGCAGTATTTT

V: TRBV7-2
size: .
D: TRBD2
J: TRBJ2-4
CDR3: CASSPGLAAVNIQYF
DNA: TGTGCCAGCAGCCCCGGACTAGCGGCAGTGAACATTCAGTACTTC

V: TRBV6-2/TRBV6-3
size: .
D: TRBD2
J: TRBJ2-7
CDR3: CASSLLAGETEQYF
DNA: TGTGCCAGCAGTTTATTAGCGGGAGAGACGGAGCAGTACTTC

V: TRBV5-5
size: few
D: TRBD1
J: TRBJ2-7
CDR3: CASGQGASYEQYF
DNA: TGTGCCAGCGGACAGGGGGCTTCCTACGAGCAGTACTTC

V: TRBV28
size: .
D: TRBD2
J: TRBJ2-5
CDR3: CASSALGTKETQYF
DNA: TGTGCCAGCAGCGCGCTAGGGACTAAAGAGACCCAGTACTTC

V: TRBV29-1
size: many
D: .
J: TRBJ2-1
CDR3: CSAGPGPYNEQFF
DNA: TGCAGCGCTGGACCGGGGCCCTACAATGAGCAGTTCTTC

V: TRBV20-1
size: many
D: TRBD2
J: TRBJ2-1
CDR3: CSVVGTSGRNEQFF
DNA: TGCAGTGTTGTAGGAACTAGCGGGAGGAATGAGCAGTTCTTC

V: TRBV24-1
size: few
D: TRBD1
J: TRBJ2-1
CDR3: CATSDWGQGGHEQFF
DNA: TGTGCCACCAGTGATTGGGGACAGGGAGGCCATGAGCAGTTCTTC

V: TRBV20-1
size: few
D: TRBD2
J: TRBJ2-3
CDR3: CSARDSLAGTWDTQYF
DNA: TGCAGTGCTAGAGATTCACTAGCGGGGACTTGGGATACGCAGTATTTT

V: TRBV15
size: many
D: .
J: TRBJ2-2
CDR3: CATSTHTGELFF
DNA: TGTGCCACCAGCACACACACCGGGGAGCTGTTTTTT

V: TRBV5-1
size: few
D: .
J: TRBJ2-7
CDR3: CASSPHPSKRALLYEQYF
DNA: TGCGCCAGCAGCCCGCACCCTTCTAAGCGGGCACTACTCTACGAGCAGTACTTC

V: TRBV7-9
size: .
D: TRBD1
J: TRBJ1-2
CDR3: CASSLLRTGSRDGYTF
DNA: TGTGCCAGCAGCTTACTACGGACAGGGAGTCGGGATGGCTACACCTTC

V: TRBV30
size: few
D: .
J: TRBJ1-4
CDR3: CAWSVSGAEKLFF
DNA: TGTGCCTGGAGTGTAAGCGGAGCTGAAAAACTGTTTTTT

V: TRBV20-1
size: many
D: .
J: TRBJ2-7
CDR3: CSASDRAYEQYF
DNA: TGCAGTGCTAGTGATCGCGCCTACGAGCAGTACTTC

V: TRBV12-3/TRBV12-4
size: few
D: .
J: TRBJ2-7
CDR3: CASNPSGRGYEQYF
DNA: TGTGCCAGCAATCCAAGTGGCAGGGGTTACGAGCAGTACTTC

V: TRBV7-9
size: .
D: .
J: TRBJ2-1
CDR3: CASSFRRPPYNEQFF
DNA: TGTGCCAGCAGCTTTCGGCGGCCCCCCTACAATGAGCAGTTCTTC

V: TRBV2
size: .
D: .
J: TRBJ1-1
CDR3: CASTAGEAFF
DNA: TGTGCCAGCACGGCCGGTGAAGCTTTCTTT

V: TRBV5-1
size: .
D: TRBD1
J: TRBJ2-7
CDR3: CASSETGTGNYEQYF
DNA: TGCGCCAGCAGCGAGACCGGGACAGGGAACTACGAGCAGTACTTC

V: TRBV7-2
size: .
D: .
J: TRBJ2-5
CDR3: CASSPFRSQETQYF
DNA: TGTGCCAGCAGCCCCTTCCGGTCCCAAGAGACCCAGTACTTC

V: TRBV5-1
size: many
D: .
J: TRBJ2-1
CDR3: CASSLGRVNEQFF
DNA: TGTGCCAGCAGCCTCGGACGGGTCAATGAGCAGTTCTTC

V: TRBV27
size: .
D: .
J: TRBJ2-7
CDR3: CASKVGSGEQYF
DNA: TGTGCCAGCAAGGTCGGGTCCGGCGAGCAGTACTTC

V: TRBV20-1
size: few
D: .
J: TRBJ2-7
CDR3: CSAPLRPYEQYF
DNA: TGCAGTGCTCCACTTCGACCCTACGAGCAGTACTTC

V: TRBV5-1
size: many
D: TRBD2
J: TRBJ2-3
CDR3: CASSLQGLDPDTQYF
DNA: TGCGCCAGCAGCTTGCAGGGACTAGATCCAGATACGCAGTATTTT